The following is a TCR beta chain sequence with its context. Its specificity is unknown. With V trimmed by 4 bases and J by 0 bases, 4 bases remained unmatched. Germline loops: CDR1 SGHDT, CDR2 YYEEEE. The CDR3 is made up of 15 amino acids. This specimen comes from a study of cytomegalovirus exposure and HLA in healthy donors. Study observations and caveats: A list of 164 TCR beta chains associated with cytomegalovirus was given.

TCRdb's copy holds only in-frame clones and misses some; the assay was immunoSEQ multiplex PCR. The sample yields more than 90,000 clones, approximately 93% seen once. This clonotype was obtained from a young woman in good health and CMV-seropositive. The sample taken for sequencing was PBMCs. The chain links TRBV5-6 to TRBJ1-1; 9 nucleotides line up with TRBD1. The CDR3: CASSLRDRVNTEAFF. In DNA form, the CDR3 reads TGTGCCAGCAGCCTCCGGGACAGGGTGAACACTGAAGCTTTCTTT.